This T cell receptor beta chain was captured by sequencing in a study of T-cell memory formation after mild COVID-19. Sample share makes this clonotype medium-sized. The antigen is not known. The 5'RACE method, run with constant-segment primers, produced TCR alpha and TCR beta cDNA libraries (carrying sample barcodes and UMIs). TCRdb reprocessed the 5' RACE reads with MiXCR, giving one entry per CDR3 protein. The sample records about 5,000 distinct CDR3 sequences, around 43% being singletons. Findings and limits, study-wide: Mainly in CM and EM were contracting CD4+ clones; CD8+ were in EMRA. Whether second-wave clones peaking at day 37 were SARS-CoV-2 specific went unconfirmed.

CDR1 and CDR2 from the germline V gene are SEHNR and FQNEAQ (reference sequence). The CDR3 has 11 amino acids. V lost 5 bases to trimming and J lost 12 bases, with 11 bases between them. Sequenced: PBMCs or a T cell subset sorted from them (not recorded which). The V call is TRBV7-9, the J call TRBJ2-1; unclear D gene. The sequence was collected from an adult who had mild COVID-19 (a few samples of this study predate the infection). Cell type and time point are not known. The CDR3 is CASSPALPQFF. DNA for the CDR3: TGTGCCAGCAGCCCCGCCCTCCCGCAGTTCTTC.